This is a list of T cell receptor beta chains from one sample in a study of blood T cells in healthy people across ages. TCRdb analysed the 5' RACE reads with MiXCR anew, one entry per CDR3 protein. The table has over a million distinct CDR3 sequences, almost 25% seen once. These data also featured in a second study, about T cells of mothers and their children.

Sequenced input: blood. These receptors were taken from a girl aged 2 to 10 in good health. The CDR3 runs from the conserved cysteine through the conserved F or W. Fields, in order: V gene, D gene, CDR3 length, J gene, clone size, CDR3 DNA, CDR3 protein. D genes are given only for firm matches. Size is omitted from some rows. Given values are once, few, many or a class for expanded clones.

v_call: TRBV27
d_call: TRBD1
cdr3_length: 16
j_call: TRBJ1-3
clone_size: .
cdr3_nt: TGTGCCAGCAGTTTCACAGGGGGTATATCTGGAAACACCATATATTTT
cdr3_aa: CASSFTGGISGNTIYF

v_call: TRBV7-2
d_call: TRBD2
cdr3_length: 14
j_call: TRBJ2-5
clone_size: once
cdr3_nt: TGTGCCAGCAGCCAGCGGGGGGGCGAAGAGACCCAGTACTTC
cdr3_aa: CASSQRGGEETQYF

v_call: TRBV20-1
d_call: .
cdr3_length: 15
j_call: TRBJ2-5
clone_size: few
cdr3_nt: TGCAGTGCACATAAGCCGGGCGGGAAAGGGGAGACCCAGTACTTC
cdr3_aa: CSAHKPGGKGETQYF

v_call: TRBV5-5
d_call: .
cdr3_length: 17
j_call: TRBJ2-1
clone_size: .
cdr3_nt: TGTGCCAGCAGCTTAGCCAGTTGGGGAATAAGCGGAAATGAGCAGTTCTTC
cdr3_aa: CASSLASWGISGNEQFF

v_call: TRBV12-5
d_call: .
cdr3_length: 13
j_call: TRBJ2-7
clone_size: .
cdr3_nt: TGTGCTAGTGGTTTGGACGGAAGCTACGAGCAGTACTTC
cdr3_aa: CASGLDGSYEQYF

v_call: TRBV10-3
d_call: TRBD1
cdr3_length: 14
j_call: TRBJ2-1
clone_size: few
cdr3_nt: TGTGCCATCGGCGCCGGGACAGGAGACAATGAGCAGTTCTTC
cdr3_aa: CAIGAGTGDNEQFF

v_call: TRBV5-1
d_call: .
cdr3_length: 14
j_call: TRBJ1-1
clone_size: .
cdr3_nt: TGCGCCAGCAGATTCGGGGGTATGAACACTGAAGCTTTCTTT
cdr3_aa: CASRFGGMNTEAFF

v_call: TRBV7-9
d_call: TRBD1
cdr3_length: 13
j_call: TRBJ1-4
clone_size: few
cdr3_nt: TGTGCCAGCAGCCCTGACAGGGGAGAAAAACTGTTTTTT
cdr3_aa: CASSPDRGEKLFF

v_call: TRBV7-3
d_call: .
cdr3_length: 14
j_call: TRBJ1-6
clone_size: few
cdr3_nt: TGTGCCAGCAGCTTAGTCGGAAGTAATTCACCCCTCCACTTT
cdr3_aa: CASSLVGSNSPLHF

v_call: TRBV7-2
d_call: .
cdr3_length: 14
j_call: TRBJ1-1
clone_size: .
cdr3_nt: TGTGCCAGCAGCTTAGGGGGACACTACACTGAAGCTTTCTTT
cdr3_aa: CASSLGGHYTEAFF

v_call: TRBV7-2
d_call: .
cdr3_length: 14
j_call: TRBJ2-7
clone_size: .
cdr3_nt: TGTGCCAGCAGCTTAGGGGGCGGTTACTACGAGCAGTACTTC
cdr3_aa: CASSLGGGYYEQYF

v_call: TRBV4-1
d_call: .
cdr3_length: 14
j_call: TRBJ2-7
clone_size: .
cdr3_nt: TGCGCCAGCAGCCAGGGGTCGGTCCTCAACGAGCAGTACTTC
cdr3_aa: CASSQGSVLNEQYF

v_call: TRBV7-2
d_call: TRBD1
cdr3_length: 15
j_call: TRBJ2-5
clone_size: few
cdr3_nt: TGTGCCAGCAGTTCCCCGACAGGGGGGGTAGAGACCCAGTACTTC
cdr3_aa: CASSSPTGGVETQYF

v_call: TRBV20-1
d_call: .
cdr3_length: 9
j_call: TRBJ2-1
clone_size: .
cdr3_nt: TGCAGTGCTGCTCCCAAAGCGACCTTC
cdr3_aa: CSAAPKATF

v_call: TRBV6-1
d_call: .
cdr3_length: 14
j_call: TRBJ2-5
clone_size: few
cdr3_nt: TGTGCCAGCAGGGGACACGTTTTCCAAGAGACCCAGTACTTC
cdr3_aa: CASRGHVFQETQYF

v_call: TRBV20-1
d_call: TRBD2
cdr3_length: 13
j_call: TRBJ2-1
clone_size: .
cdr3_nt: TGCAGTGCTAGCTTAAGCGGGAGGGTTGAGCAGTTCTTC
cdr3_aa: CSASLSGRVEQFF

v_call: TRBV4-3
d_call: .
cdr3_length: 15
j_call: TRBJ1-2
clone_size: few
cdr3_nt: TGCGCCAGCAGCCAAGAGGCGGAATCTAACTATGGCTACACCTTC
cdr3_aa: CASSQEAESNYGYTF

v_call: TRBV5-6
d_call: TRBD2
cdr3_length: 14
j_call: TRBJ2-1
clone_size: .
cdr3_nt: TGTGCCAGCAGCGCGGGACTATTTGTTTATGAGCAGTTCTTC
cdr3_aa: CASSAGLFVYEQFF